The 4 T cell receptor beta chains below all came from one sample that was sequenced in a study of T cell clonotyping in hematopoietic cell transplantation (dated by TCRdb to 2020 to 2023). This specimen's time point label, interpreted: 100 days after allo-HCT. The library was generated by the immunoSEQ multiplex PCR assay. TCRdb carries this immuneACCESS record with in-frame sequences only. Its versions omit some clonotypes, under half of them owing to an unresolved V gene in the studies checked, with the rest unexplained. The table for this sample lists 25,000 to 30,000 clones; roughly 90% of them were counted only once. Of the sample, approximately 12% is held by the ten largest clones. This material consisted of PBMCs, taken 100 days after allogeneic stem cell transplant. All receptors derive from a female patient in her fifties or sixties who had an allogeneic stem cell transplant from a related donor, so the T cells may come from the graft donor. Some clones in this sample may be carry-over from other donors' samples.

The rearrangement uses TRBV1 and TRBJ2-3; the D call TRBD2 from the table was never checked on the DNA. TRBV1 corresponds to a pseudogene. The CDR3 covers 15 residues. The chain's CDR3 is CTSSQDELESDTQYF. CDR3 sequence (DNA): TGCACCAGCAGCCAAGACGAACTAGAGTCAGATACGCAGTATTTT.

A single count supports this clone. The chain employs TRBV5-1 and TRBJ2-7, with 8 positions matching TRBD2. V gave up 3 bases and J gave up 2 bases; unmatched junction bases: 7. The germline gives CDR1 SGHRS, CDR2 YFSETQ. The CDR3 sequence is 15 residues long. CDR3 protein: CASSWGGGLTYEQYF. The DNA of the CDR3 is TGCGCCAGCAGCTGGGGCGGGGGGCTCACCTACGAGCAGTACTTC.

The CDR3 sequence is CASSTDRGTEAFF. The CDR3 bases are TGTGCCAGCAGTACCGACAGGGGAACTGAAGCTTTCTTT. The V and J genes are TRBV6-1 and TRBJ1-1, with TRBD1 identical over 8 bases. The CDR3 contains 13 residues. The junction had 4 bases not matched to a gene; V was cut back by 5 bases and J by 5 bases. Germline-derived CDR1 and CDR2 are MNHNS and SASEGT.

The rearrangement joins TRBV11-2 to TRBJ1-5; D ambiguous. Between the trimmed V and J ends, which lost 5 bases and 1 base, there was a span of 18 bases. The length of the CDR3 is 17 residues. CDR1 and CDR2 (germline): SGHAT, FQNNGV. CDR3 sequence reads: CASSPGIRGESNQPQHF. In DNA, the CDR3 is TGTGCCAGCAGCCCAGGAATAAGAGGCGAGAGCAATCAGCCCCAGCATTTT.